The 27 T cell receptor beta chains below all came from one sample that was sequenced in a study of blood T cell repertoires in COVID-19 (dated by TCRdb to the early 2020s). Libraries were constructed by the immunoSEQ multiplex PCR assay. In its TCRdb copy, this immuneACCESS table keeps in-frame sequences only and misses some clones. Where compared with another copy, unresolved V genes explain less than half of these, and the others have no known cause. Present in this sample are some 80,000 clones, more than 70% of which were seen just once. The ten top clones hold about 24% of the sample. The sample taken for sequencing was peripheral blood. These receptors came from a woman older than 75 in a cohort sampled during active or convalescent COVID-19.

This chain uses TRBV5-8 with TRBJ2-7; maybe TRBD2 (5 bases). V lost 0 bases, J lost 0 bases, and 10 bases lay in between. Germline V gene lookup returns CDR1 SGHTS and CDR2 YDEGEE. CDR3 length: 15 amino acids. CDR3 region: CASSLVALSSYEQYF. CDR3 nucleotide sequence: TGTGCCAGCAGCTTGGTAGCGCTGTCCTCCTACGAGCAGTACTTC.

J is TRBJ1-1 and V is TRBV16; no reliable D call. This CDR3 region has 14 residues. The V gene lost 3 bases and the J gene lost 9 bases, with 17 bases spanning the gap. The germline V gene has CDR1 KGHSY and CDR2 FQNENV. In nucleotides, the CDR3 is TGTGCCAGCAGCCAGATTGAAGTCGCGGGAAAAGCTTTCTTT. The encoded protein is CASSQIEVAGKAFF.

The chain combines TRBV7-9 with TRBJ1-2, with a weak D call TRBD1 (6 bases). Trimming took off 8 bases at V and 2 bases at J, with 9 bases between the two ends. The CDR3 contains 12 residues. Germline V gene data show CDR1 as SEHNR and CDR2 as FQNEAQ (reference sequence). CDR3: CASQTGNYGYTF. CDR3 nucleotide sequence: TGTGCCAGCCAGACAGGAAACTATGGCTACACCTTC.

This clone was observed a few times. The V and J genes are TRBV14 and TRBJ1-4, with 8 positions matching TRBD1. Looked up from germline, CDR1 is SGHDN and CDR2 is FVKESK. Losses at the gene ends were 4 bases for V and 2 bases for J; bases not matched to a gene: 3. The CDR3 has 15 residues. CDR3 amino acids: CASSRRTGTNEKLFF. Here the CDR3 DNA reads TGTGCCAGCAGCCGGCGGACAGGGACTAATGAAAAACTGTTTTTT. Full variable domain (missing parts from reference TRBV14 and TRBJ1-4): EAGVTQFPSHSVIEKGQTVTLRCDPISGHDNLYWYRRVMGKEIKFLLHFVKESKQDESGMPNNRFLAERTGGTYSTLKVQPAELEDSGVYFCASSRRTGTNEKLFFGSGTQLSVL.

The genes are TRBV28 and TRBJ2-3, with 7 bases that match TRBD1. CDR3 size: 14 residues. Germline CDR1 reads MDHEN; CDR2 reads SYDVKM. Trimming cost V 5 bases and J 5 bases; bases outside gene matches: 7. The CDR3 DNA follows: TGTGCCAGCAGTAATACAGGGGCCCTAGATACGCAGTATTTT. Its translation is CASSNTGALDTQYF.

Here the CDR3 DNA reads TGTGCCAGCAGGTGGAGTGGAAATGAGCAGTTCTTC. It translates to CASRWSGNEQFF. This chain joins TRBV2 and TRBJ2-1; no reliable D call. CDR1 is SNHLY, CDR2 FYNNEI, per germline. The V and J ends lost 6 bases and 7 bases respectively, with 10 bases between them. This CDR3 spans 12 amino acids.

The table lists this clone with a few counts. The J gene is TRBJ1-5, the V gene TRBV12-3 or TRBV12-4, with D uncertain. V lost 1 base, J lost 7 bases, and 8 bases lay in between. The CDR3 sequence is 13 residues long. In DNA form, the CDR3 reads TGTGCCAGCAGTTTAGATGGCAGACAGCCCCAGCATTTT. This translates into CASSLDGRQPQHF.

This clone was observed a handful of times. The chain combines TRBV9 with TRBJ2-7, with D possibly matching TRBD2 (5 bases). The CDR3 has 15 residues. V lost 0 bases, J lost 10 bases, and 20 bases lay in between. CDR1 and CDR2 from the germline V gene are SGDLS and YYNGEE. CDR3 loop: CASSVEDRAGGPQYF. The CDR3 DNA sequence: TGTGCCAGCAGCGTAGAGGACCGGGCCGGCGGGCCTCAGTACTTC.

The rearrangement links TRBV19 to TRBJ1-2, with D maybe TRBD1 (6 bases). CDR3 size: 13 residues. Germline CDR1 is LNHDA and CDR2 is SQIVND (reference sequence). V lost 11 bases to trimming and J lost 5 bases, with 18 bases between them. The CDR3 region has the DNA TGTGCCGTGAGGGTCAGGGGCCTTTATGGCTACACCTTC. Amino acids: CAVRVRGLYGYTF. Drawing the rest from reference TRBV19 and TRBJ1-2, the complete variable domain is DGGITQSPKYLFRKEGQNVTLSCEQNLNHDAMYWYRQDPGQGLRLIYYSQIVNDFQKGDIAEGYSVSREKKESFPLTVTSAQKNPTAFYLCAVRVRGLYGYTFGSGTRLTVV.

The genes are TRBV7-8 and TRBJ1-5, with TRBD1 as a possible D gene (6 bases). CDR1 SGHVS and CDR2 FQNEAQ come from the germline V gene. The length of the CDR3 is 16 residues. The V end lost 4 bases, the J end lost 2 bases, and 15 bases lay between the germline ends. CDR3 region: CASSSARGFGNQPQHF. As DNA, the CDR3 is TGTGCCAGCAGCTCGGCGAGGGGGTTTGGCAATCAGCCCCAGCATTTT.

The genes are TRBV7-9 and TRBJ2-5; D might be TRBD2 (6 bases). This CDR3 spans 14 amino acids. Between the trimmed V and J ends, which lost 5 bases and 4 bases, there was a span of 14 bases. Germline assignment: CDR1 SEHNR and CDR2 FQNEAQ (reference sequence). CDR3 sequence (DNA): TGTGCCAGCAGCGTAAGCGGGTCGGGAGAGACCCAGTACTTC. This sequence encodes CASSVSGSGETQYF.

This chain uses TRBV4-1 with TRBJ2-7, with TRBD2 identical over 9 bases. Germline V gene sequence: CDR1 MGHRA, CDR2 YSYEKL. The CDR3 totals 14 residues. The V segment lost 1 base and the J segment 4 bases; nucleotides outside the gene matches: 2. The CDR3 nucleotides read TGCGCCAGCAGCCAAGGACTAGCGGATTACGAGCAGTACGTC. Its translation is CASSQGLADYEQYV.

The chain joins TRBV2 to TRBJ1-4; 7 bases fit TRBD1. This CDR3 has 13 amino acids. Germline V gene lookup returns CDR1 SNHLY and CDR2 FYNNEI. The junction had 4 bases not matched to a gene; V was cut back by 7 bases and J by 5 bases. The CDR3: CASTRDRNEKLFF. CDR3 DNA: TGTGCCAGCACTCGGGACAGAAATGAAAAACTGTTTTTT. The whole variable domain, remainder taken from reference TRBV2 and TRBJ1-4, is EPEVTQTPSHQVTQMGQEVILRCVPISNHLYFYWYRQILGQKVEFLVSFYNNEISEKSEIFDDQFSVERPDGSNFTLKIRSTKLEDSAMYFCASTRDRNEKLFFGSGTQLSVL.

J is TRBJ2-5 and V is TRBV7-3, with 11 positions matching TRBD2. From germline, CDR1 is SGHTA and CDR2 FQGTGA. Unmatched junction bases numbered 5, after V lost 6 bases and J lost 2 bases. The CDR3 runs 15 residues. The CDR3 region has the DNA TGTGCCAGCAGTCCGATAGCGGGAGGGCAAGAGACCCAGTACTTC. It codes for CASSPIAGGQETQYF.

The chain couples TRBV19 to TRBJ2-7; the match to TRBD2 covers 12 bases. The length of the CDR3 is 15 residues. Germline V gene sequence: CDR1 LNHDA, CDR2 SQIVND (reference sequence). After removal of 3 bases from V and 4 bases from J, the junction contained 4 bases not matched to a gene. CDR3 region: CASSMETSGSYEQYF. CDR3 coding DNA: TGTGCCAGTAGTATGGAGACTAGCGGGAGTTACGAGCAGTACTTC.

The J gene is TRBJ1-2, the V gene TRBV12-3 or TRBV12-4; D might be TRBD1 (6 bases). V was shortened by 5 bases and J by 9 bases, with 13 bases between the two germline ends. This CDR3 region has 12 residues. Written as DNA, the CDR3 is TGTGCCAGCAGTATTGGACAGCTCAGCTACACCTTC. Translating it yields CASSIGQLSYTF.

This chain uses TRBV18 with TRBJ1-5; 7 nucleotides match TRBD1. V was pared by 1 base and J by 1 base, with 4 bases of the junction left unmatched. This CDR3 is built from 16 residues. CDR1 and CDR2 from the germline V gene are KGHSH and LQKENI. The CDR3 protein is CASSPQGALSNQPQHF. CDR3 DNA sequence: TGTGCCAGCTCACCACAGGGGGCCCTAAGCAATCAGCCCCAGCATTTT.

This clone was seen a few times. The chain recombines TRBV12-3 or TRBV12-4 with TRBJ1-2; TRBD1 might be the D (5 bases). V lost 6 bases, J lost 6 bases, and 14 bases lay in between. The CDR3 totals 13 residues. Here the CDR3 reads CASSPTTVDGYTF. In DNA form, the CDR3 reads TGTGCCAGCAGCCCTACGACAGTCGATGGCTACACCTTC.

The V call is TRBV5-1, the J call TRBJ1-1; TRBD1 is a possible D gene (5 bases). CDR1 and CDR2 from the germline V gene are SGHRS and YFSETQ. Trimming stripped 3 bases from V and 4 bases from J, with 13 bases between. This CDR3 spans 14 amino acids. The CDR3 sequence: CASSYEEGITEAFF. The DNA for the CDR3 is TGCGCCAGCAGCTACGAGGAGGGGATCACTGAAGCTTTCTTT. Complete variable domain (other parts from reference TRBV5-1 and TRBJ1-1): KAGVTQTPRYLIKTRGQQVTLSCSPISGHRSVSWYQQTPGQGLQFLFEYFSETQRNKGNFPGRFSGRQFSNSRSEMNVSTLELGDSALYLCASSYEEGITEAFFGQGTRLTVV.

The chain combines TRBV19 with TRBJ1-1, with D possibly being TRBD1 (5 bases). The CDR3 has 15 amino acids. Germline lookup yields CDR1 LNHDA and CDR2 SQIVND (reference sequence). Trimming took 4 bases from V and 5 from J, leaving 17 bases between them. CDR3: CASSTLREGITEAFF. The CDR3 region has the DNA TGTGCCAGTAGTACCCTCAGGGAGGGCATAACTGAAGCTTTCTTT.

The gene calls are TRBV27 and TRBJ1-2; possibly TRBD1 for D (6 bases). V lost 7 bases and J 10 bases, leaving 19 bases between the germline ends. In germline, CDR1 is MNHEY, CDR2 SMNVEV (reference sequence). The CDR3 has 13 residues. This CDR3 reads CASKPNQGGDYTF. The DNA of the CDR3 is TGTGCCAGCAAACCCAATCAAGGGGGAGACTACACCTTC.

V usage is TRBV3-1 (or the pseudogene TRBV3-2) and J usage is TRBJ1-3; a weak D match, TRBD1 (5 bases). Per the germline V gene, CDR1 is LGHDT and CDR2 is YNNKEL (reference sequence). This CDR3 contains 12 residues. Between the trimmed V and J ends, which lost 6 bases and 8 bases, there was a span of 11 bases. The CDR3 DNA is TGTGCCAGCAGAGGGGCCGGAGACACCATATATTTT. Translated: CASRGAGDTIYF.

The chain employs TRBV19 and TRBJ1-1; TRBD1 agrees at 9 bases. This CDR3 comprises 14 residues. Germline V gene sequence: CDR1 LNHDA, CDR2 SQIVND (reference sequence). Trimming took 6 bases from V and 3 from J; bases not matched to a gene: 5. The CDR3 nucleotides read TGTGCCAGTAGGGAGACAGGGGGAGACACTGAAGCTTTCTTT. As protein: CASRETGGDTEAFF.

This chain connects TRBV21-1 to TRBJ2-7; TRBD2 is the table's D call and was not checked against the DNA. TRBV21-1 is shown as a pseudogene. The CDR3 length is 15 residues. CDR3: CASSKGVGVSYEQYV. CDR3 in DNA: TGTGCCAGCAGCAAAGGAGTCGGGGTGTCCTACGAGCAGTACGTC.

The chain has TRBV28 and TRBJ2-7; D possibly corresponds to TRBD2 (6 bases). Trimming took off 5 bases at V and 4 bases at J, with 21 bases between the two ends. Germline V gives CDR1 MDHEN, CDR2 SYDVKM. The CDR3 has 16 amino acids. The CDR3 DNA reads TGTGCCAGCAGTCCTCCCCCGGGACTCGCGAAGTACGAGCAGTACGTC. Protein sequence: CASSPPPGLAKYEQYV.

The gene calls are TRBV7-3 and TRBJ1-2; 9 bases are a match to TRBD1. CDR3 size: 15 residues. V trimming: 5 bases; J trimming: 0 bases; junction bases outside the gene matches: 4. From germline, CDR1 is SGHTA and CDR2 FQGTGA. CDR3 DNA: TGTGCCAGCAGCCCTACAGGGGGCACTAACTATGGCTACACCTTC. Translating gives CASSPTGGTNYGYTF.

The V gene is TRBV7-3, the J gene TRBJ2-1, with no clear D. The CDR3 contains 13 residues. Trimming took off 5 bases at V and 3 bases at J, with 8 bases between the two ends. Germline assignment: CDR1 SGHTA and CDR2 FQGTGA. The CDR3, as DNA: TGTGCCAGCAGCCCAGGTCACTACAATGAGCAGTTCTTC. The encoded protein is CASSPGHYNEQFF.